Reported below is one T cell receptor beta chain. The antigen is undetermined. The data were taken from a study of T-cell memory formation after mild COVID-19. Study overall: TCR clusters were mostly confined to one donor each. Findings of the study overall: Cross-reactive memory apparently joined, as some responding clones appeared in pre-infection memory. Shrinking CD4+ clones resided mostly in CM and EM, and CD8+ ones in EMRA. Contracting clones from day 15 to 85 showed balanced CD4/CD8; later expanders favored CD4+.

Via MiXCR, TCRdb re-called the 5' RACE reads, giving one row per CDR3 protein. The table records approximately 500,000 distinct CDR3 sequences, 20% to 25% of them present only once. Input material: PBMCs or a T cell subset sorted from them (not recorded which). The receptor comes from an adult woman who had mild COVID-19 (a few samples of this study predate the infection). Cell type and time point are not known.

The CDR3 region has the DNA TGTGCCAGCAGTCGTCGGGACAGGGGAGTTTCGATGAACACTGAAGCTTTCTTT. Amino acids: CASSRRDRGVSMNTEAFF. The V call is TRBV27, the J call TRBJ1-1, with TRBD1 identical over 10 bases. CDR1 and CDR2 (germline): MNHEY, SMNVEV (reference sequence). This CDR3 is 18 amino acids long. The ends lost 5 bases at V and 0 bases at J; junction bases unmatched: 12.